The 4 T cell receptor beta chains given below trace back to one sample, sequenced in a study of T cell responses to AZD1222 COVID-19 vaccine (dated by TCRdb to 2020 to 2022). Libraries were made using the immunoSEQ multiplex PCR assay. TCRdb stores this immuneACCESS table with in-frame sequences only. Part of the clones is absent; in the studies checked, under half of the shortfall reflects unresolved V genes, and no reason is known for the rest. Here the sample has about 75,000 clones; roughly 84% occur a single time. The ten biggest clones cover roughly 18% of the sample. The sample's time point, from its label and the paper: about 28 days (+/-7) after the second vaccine dose. Sequences were derived from peripheral blood, sampled 28 days after the second AZD1222 dose. These receptor sequences come from an adult who received the AZD1222 COVID-19 vaccine.

V is TRBV19 and J is TRBJ2-3; D gene ambiguous. The V end was cut by 4 bases, the J end by 2 bases, with 4 bases between. The CDR3 is 12 residues long. The V gene's germline CDR1 is LNHDA and CDR2 SQIVND (reference sequence). The CDR3 sequence: CASSTTTDTQYF. The CDR3 DNA follows: TGTGCCAGTAGTACCACCACAGATACGCAGTATTTT.

This rearrangement joins TRBV30 to TRBJ1-5; weak D call: TRBD1 (5 bases). This CDR3 has 12 residues. V shed 5 bases and J shed 6 bases, with 11 bases lying between them. Germline-derived CDR1 and CDR2 are GTSNPN and SVGIG (reference sequence). CDR3 sequence reads: CAWGQGSQPQHF. For the CDR3, the DNA is TGTGCCTGGGGTCAGGGCAGTCAGCCCCAGCATTTT.

The chain has TRBV4-2 and TRBJ1-6; unclear D gene. The V gene's germline CDR1 is LGHNA and CDR2 YNFKEQ. V lost 1 base to trimming and J lost 0 bases, with 16 bases between them. The CDR3 consists of 19 residues. CDR3 sequence reads: CASSQVGGPGSSYNSPLHF. CDR3 coding DNA: TGTGCCAGCAGCCAAGTCGGTGGTCCCGGGAGCTCCTATAATTCACCCCTCCACTTT.

For the CDR3, the DNA is TGTGCCAGCAGCTCGAAGGGCAGACAGGATGAGCAGTTCTTC. It codes for CASSSKGRQDEQFF. This chain uses TRBV7-2 with TRBJ2-1; tentative D call: TRBD1 (6 bases). The CDR3 extends over 14 amino acids. Deletions cut 4 bases from V and 8 bases from J, with 15 bases between. Germline V CDR1 and CDR2: SGHTA, FQGNSA.